The 29 T cell receptor beta chains in this list originate from one sample, sequenced in a study of blood T cell repertoires in COVID-19. The table came from immunoSEQ multiplex PCR; TCRdb's copy has only in-frame clones and leaves some out. The table shows roughly 79,000 clones, with about 87% occurring only once. The source material was peripheral blood. The receptors shown here come from a woman in her fifties or sixties with acute or convalescent COVID-19.

This chain links TRBV2 with TRBJ2-1; D is unclear. This CDR3 comprises 11 residues. CDR1 is SNHLY and CDR2 is FYNNEI in the germline V gene. Trimming removed 6 bases from V and 8 bases from J, with 8 bases in between. Here the CDR3 reads CASSPFDEQFF. The CDR3 DNA reads as TGTGCCAGCAGCCCCTTCGATGAGCAGTTCTTC.

The chain links TRBV30 to TRBJ2-7, with TRBD1 matching over 8 bases. CDR3 length: 13 amino acids. Germline V gene data show CDR1 as GTSNPN and CDR2 as SVGIG (reference sequence). V lost 5 bases, J lost 12 bases, and 15 bases stayed unmatched. The CDR3 spells CAWRPRAGGLSYF. The CDR3 bases are TGTGCCTGGCGCCCGCGGGCAGGGGGCTTGTCGTACTTC.

The table lists this clone with a count of one. This chain connects TRBV5-4 to TRBJ1-2; D may be TRBD1 (6 bases). The CDR3 sequence is 14 residues long. The germline V gene has CDR1 SGHNT and CDR2 YYREEE (reference sequence). V dropped 4 bases and J dropped 6 bases, with 16 bases sitting between them. The CDR3 region is CASSRDTVGHGYTF. The CDR3 DNA is TGTGCCAGCAGCCGGGACACGGTAGGCCATGGCTACACCTTC.

The chain uses TRBV3-1 (or the pseudogene TRBV3-2) and TRBJ1-1; D is perhaps TRBD1 (6 bases). Trimming took 1 base from V and 8 from J, leaving 17 bases between them. This CDR3 is 15 amino acids long. Germline loops: CDR1 LGHDT, CDR2 YNNKEL (reference sequence). CDR3 amino acids: CASSQVRTGSAEAFF. DNA of the CDR3: TGTGCCAGCAGCCAAGTTCGTACAGGGTCCGCCGAAGCTTTCTTT.

The CDR3 loop reads CASSPGRTGPKWAEAFF. For the CDR3, the DNA is TGCGCCAGCAGCCCGGGAAGGACAGGCCCCAAATGGGCTGAAGCTTTCTTT. The chain is built from TRBV5-1 and TRBJ1-1; 7 bases match TRBD1. J was trimmed by 6 bases and V by 4 bases; bases with no gene match: 18. The CDR3 sequence is 17 residues long. Germline lookup yields CDR1 SGHRS and CDR2 YFSETQ.

The CDR3 here is CASTAGTGGAGGETQYF. In nucleotides, the CDR3 is TGTGCCAGCACAGCAGGGACAGGGGGCGCCGGTGGCGAGACCCAGTACTTC. The chain couples TRBV4-2 to TRBJ2-5, with 12 positions matching TRBD1. The germline CDR1 and CDR2 sequences are LGHNA and YNFKEQ. V shed 7 bases, J shed 5 bases, and the junction held 14 bases outside the gene matches. The CDR3 spans 17 residues.

This clone occurred once. The V call is TRBV7-2, the J call TRBJ1-5; D is possibly TRBD1 (5 bases). CDR1 is SGHTA, CDR2 FQGNSA, per germline. V lost 2 bases and J lost 5, with 22 bases in between. The CDR3 runs to 18 residues. In DNA, the CDR3 is TGTGCCAGCAGCTTATTACGGGGTTTTACGGGGGAGTATCAGCCCCAGCATTTT. Translated, it gives CASSLLRGFTGEYQPQHF.

The V call is TRBV5-4, the J call TRBJ1-3; 10 nucleotides agree with TRBD1. The CDR3 runs to 17 residues. From germline, CDR1 is SGHNT and CDR2 YYREEE (reference sequence). J gave up 0 bases and V 3 bases, and 6 bases lay outside the gene matches. The CDR3, as DNA: TGTGCCAGCAGCTGGGGGGGACAGGGGCCCTCTGGAAACACCATATATTTT. Its protein product is CASSWGGQGPSGNTIYF.

The chain combines TRBV28 with TRBJ2-5; 9 bases are shared with TRBD2. The CDR3 contains 16 residues. V dropped 1 base and J dropped 2; count of bases not matched to a gene: 5. Germline V gene sequence: CDR1 MDHEN, CDR2 SYDVKM. The CDR3: CASSLYKREVQETQYF. The CDR3 region has the DNA TGTGCCAGCAGTTTATATAAGCGGGAGGTACAAGAGACCCAGTACTTC.

This chain links TRBV6-1 with TRBJ1-2; possibly TRBD1 for D (6 bases). Germline CDR1 MNHNS, CDR2 SASEGT. Deletions cut 2 bases from V and 4 bases from J, with 14 bases between. The CDR3 contains 15 residues. CDR3 nucleotides: TGTGCCAGCAGTGAATCGTACAGGGTTAGCTATGGCTACACCTTC. It specifies CASSESYRVSYGYTF.

The chain uses TRBV11-3 and TRBJ2-2; a weak D match, TRBD2 (6 bases). The length of the CDR3 is 15 residues. CDR1 is SGHNT, CDR2 YENEEA, per germline. The germline V and J ends were trimmed by 5 bases and 6 bases, with 16 bases remaining between them. In nucleotides, the CDR3 is TGTGCCAGCAGCGGGGCGGGGATCCGGGCCGGGGAGCTGTTTTTT. Its translation: CASSGAGIRAGELFF. The variable domain in full, with the rest retrieved from reference TRBV11-3 and TRBJ2-2, is EAGVVQSPRYKIIEKKQPVAFWCNPISGHNTLYWYLQNLGQGPELLIRYENEEAVDDSQLPKDRFSAERLKGVDSTLKIQPAELGDSAVYLCASSGAGIRAGELFFGEGSRLTVL.

The chain uses TRBV7-8 and TRBJ1-6; D remains ambiguous. Between the trimmed V and J ends, which lost 5 bases and 5 bases, there was a span of 16 bases. CDR1 and CDR2 (germline): SGHVS, FQNEAQ. The CDR3 contains 16 residues. The CDR3 is CASSRGTGMDNSPLHF. CDR3 in DNA: TGTGCCAGCAGCCGCGGCACGGGGATGGATAATTCACCCCTCCACTTT.

The chain combines TRBV5-8 with TRBJ2-1; TRBD1 matches 7 bases. Germline CDR1 is SGHTS and CDR2 is YDEGEE. This CDR3 has 15 amino acids. The V and J ends lost 6 bases and 0 bases, in that order; junction bases with no gene match: 6. CDR3 nucleotide sequence: TGTGCCAGCATGAGGGACAGAAGCTCCTACAATGAGCAGTTCTTC. Its protein product is CASMRDRSSYNEQFF. Full variable domain (missing parts from reference TRBV5-8 and TRBJ2-1): EAGVTQSPTHLIKTRGQQATLRCSPISGHTSVYWYQQALGLGLQFLLWYDEGEERNRGNFPPRFSGRQFPNYSSELNVNALELEDSALYLCASMRDRSSYNEQFFGPGTRLTVL.

This clone was detected only once. The chain employs TRBV27 and TRBJ1-1, with D perhaps matching TRBD1 (6 bases). Germline V gene sequence: CDR1 MNHEY, CDR2 SMNVEV (reference sequence). This CDR3 has 14 amino acids. The germline V and J ends were trimmed by 7 bases and 4 bases, with 16 bases remaining between them. CDR3 region: CASTAQGSGTEAFF. The CDR3 DNA reads as TGTGCCAGCACCGCACAGGGATCTGGCACTGAAGCTTTCTTT.

This chain connects TRBV29-1 to TRBJ2-1; D is unresolved. Germline CDR1 is SQVTM and CDR2 is ANQGSEA. Trimming took 6 bases from V and 9 from J, leaving 12 bases between them. The length of the CDR3 is 11 residues. CDR3 bases: TGCAGCGTCCTTGAGGCCGGTGAGCAGTTCTTC. It translates to CSVLEAGEQFF.

V usage is TRBV6-5 and J usage is TRBJ1-5; D is possibly TRBD1 (5 bases). Trimming removed 8 bases from V and 0 bases from J, with 8 bases in between. The CDR3 contains 13 residues. Looked up from germline, CDR1 is MNHEY and CDR2 is SVGAGI. The CDR3, as DNA: TGTGCCAGCGCGGACAATAGCAATCAGCCCCAGCATTTT. Translation: CASADNSNQPQHF.

In this sample, this clone turned up once. CDR3: CASSPQVGLVNNEQFF. The CDR3 bases are TGTGCCAGCAGCCCTCAGGTGGGACTAGTGAACAATGAGCAGTTCTTC. V and J are TRBV7-9 and TRBJ2-1; 8 nucleotides line up with TRBD2. The CDR3 spans 16 residues. Trimming cost V 5 bases and J 5 bases; bases outside gene matches: 11. Germline CDR1 is SEHNR and CDR2 is FQNEAQ (reference sequence).

The rearrangement joins TRBV7-2 to TRBJ2-7; 16 nucleotides line up with TRBD2. The germline gives CDR1 SGHTA, CDR2 FQGNSA. After removal of 5 bases from V and 4 bases from J, the junction contained 5 bases not matched to a gene. The CDR3 length is 16 residues. In DNA, the CDR3 is TGTGCCAGCAGCCGTGGGACTAGCGGGAGGGCTTACGAGCAGTACTTC. This sequence encodes CASSRGTSGRAYEQYF.

This clone appeared a single time. The conserved final phenylalanine or tryptophan is absent from the CDR3, which likely points to a read error. The DNA is left out, because the CDR3 cannot be placed on it with certainty; the CDR3 is given as TCRdb lists it. The genes are TRBV3-1 (or the pseudogene TRBV3-2) and TRBJ2-7; the D call TRBD2 from the table was never checked on the DNA. The CDR3 contains 13 residues when both ends are counted. Per germline, CDR1 LGHDT and CDR2 YNNKEL (reference sequence). This CDR3 reads CASSARLAGPVQL.

The rearrangement uses TRBV25-1 and TRBJ1-3; tentative D call: TRBD1 (6 bases). This CDR3 is 18 amino acids long. Looked up from germline, CDR1 is MGHDK and CDR2 is SYGVNS. Trimming removed 0 bases at V and 0 bases at J, with 15 bases between. CDR3 sequence reads: CASSEYLGGQSSGNTIYF. For the CDR3, the DNA is TGTGCCAGCAGTGAATATTTAGGCGGACAGAGCTCTGGAAACACCATATATTTT.

The chain combines TRBV12-3 or TRBV12-4 with TRBJ2-7; 8 nucleotides match TRBD1. J gave up 9 bases and V 6 bases, and 7 bases lay outside the gene matches. The CDR3 has 12 residues. The CDR3 bases are TGTGCCAGCAGCGTGGACAGGGTCGGGCAGTACTTC. It yields the protein CASSVDRVGQYF.

This CDR3 reads CASSWGTGGGNQPQHF. The CDR3 DNA reads as TGTGCCAGCAGCTGGGGGACAGGGGGAGGCAATCAGCCCCAGCATTTT. The chain combines TRBV5-6 with TRBJ1-5, with 11 nucleotides matching TRBD1. Trimming removed 3 bases from V and 2 bases from J; junction bases left unmatched: 4. This CDR3 contains 16 residues. Germline CDR1 SGHDT, CDR2 YYEEEE.

This clone turned up a few times. The chain couples TRBV18 to TRBJ2-2; unclear D gene. This CDR3 spans 15 amino acids. CDR1 and CDR2 from the germline V gene are KGHSH and LQKENI. Trimming left V 1 base short and J 2 bases short, with 8 bases between. CDR3 protein: CASSPRQDNTGELFF. CDR3 bases: TGTGCCAGCTCACCACGCCAGGATAACACCGGGGAGCTGTTTTTT.

The chain couples TRBV20-1 to TRBJ2-3; 9 bases match TRBD2. The V gene end was trimmed by 3 bases and the J gene end by 5 bases; junction bases not matched to a gene: 12. This CDR3 has 16 amino acids. Germline V gene data show CDR1 as DFQATT and CDR2 as SNEGSKA (reference sequence). CDR3 loop: CSASGAGGLEGDTQYF. CDR3 nucleotide sequence: TGCAGTGCTAGTGGGGCGGGAGGGCTAGAGGGAGATACGCAGTATTTT.

The chain uses TRBV9 and TRBJ1-6; 10 nucleotides line up with TRBD1. V was pared by 8 bases and J by 7 bases, with 9 bases of the junction left unmatched. Germline CDR1 SGDLS, CDR2 YYNGEE. The CDR3 length is 15 residues. CDR3 sequence reads: CASSGDRGGNSPLHF. CDR3 bases: TGTGCCAGTTCGGGGGACAGGGGCGGAAATTCACCCCTCCACTTT.

The V gene is TRBV28, the J gene TRBJ2-7; the D gene is possibly TRBD1 (6 bases). There are 13 residues in the CDR3. V lost 4 bases to trimming and J lost 6 bases, with 13 bases between them. The germline CDR1 and CDR2 sequences are MDHEN and SYDVKM. The CDR3 loop reads CASSSGQGSEQYF. The CDR3 coding sequence is TGTGCCAGCAGTTCGGGGCAGGGGTCCGAGCAGTACTTC.

J is TRBJ1-1 and V is TRBV19; D is uncertain. V was trimmed by 5 bases and J by 8 bases, leaving 18 bases between them. Germline V gene sequence: CDR1 LNHDA, CDR2 SQIVND (reference sequence). The CDR3 has 14 residues. CDR3: CASSADTRSWEAFF. The CDR3 bases are TGTGCCAGTAGTGCCGACACTAGGTCTTGGGAAGCTTTCTTT.

This rearrangement joins TRBV7-9 to TRBJ1-1; 7 positions agree with TRBD1. CDR3 length: 15 amino acids. V trimming: 5 bases; J trimming: 2 bases; junction bases outside the gene matches: 8. In germline, CDR1 is SEHNR, CDR2 FQNEAQ (reference sequence). CDR3 sequence: CASSPRDSINTEAFF. CDR3 nucleotide sequence: TGTGCCAGCAGCCCTCGGGACAGTATCAACACTGAAGCTTTCTTT. The variable domain in full, completed from reference TRBV7-9 and TRBJ1-1, reads DTGVSQNPRHKITKRGQNVTFRCDPISEHNRLYWYRQTLGQGPEFLTYFQNEAQLEKSRLLSDRFSAERPKGSFSTLEIQRTEQGDSAMYLCASSPRDSINTEAFFGQGTRLTVV.

The chain uses TRBV27 and TRBJ2-7; tentatively, D is TRBD2 (6 bases). Germline CDR1 reads MNHEY; CDR2 reads SMNVEV (reference sequence). The CDR3 runs to 14 residues. Trimming left V 3 bases short and J 0 bases short, with 9 bases between. The CDR3 here is CASSFYGSSYEQYF. The CDR3 DNA reads as TGTGCCAGCAGTTTTTACGGGAGCTCCTACGAGCAGTACTTC.